This T cell receptor (beta chain) was sequenced during a study of cytomegalovirus exposure and HLA in healthy donors. Study observations and caveats: A previous analysis found most TCR beta V segments productive roughly 87% or roughly 30% of the time.

Points on this clone: Its specificity is unknown. An end of the junction differs from the germline gene, which may be a read error.

The primer mix had 60 Vbeta and 13 Jbeta primers. Sequencing was performed with immunoSEQ multiplex PCR; in TCRdb, only in-frame clones are kept and a portion is missing. In the table there are approximately 170,000 clones, about 85% of which are singletons. CDR3 size: 12 residues. Germline V gives CDR1 SEHNR, CDR2 FQNEAQ (reference sequence). The origin of this receptor is a boy aged 2 to 10 in good health and CMV-seronegative. The rearrangement uses TRBV7-9 and TRBJ2-2; D gene ambiguous. The sample comprised PBMCs. The CDR3 DNA reads as TGTTCCAGCAGCTTCGAGGTCGGGGAGCTGTTTTTT. This codes for CSSSFEVGELFF.